The 3 T cell receptor beta chains below all came from one sample that was sequenced in a study of shared clonotypes between healthy human individuals. Naive CD8 cells, CD45RO-negative and positively selected for CCR7, excluded terminally differentiated effector memory CD45RA+ cells. TCRdb's copy holds only in-frame clones and misses some; the assay was immunoSEQ multiplex PCR. Found here are some 1,900,000 clones, roughly 95% of them singletons; the top ten hold approximately 1%. The material sequenced was naive CD8+ T cells sorted from blood. The receptors derive from a man between 18 and 35 years old in good health.

This clone was counted a single time. The rearrangement uses TRBV6-5 and TRBJ2-5, with 7 positions matching TRBD1. Germline-derived CDR1 and CDR2 are MNHEY and SVGAGI. Trimming cost V 5 bases and J 5 bases; bases outside gene matches: 11. The CDR3 extends over 15 amino acids. This chain's CDR3 is CASSRSTGEAETQYF. CDR3 nucleotides: TGTGCCAGCAGTCGGTCAACAGGGGAAGCGGAGACCCAGTACTTC.

The chain links TRBV28 to TRBJ1-1; TRBD1 aligns across 7 bases. The V gene end was trimmed by 7 bases and the J gene end by 1 base; junction bases not matched to a gene: 12. Per germline, CDR1 MDHEN and CDR2 SYDVKM. The CDR3 runs to 16 residues. CDR3 DNA: TGTGCCAGCAACTCCCCTGAGGGACAGACGAACACTGAAGCTTTCTTT. Translating it yields CASNSPEGQTNTEAFF.

This chain uses TRBV6-1 with TRBJ2-1; no definite D call. Germline-derived CDR1 and CDR2 are MNHNS and SASEGT. This CDR3 contains 13 residues. V shed 7 bases and J shed 4 bases, with 11 bases lying between them. DNA for the CDR3: TGTGCCAGCAACACGGACCGTTACAATGAGCAGTTCTTC. This sequence encodes CASNTDRYNEQFF.